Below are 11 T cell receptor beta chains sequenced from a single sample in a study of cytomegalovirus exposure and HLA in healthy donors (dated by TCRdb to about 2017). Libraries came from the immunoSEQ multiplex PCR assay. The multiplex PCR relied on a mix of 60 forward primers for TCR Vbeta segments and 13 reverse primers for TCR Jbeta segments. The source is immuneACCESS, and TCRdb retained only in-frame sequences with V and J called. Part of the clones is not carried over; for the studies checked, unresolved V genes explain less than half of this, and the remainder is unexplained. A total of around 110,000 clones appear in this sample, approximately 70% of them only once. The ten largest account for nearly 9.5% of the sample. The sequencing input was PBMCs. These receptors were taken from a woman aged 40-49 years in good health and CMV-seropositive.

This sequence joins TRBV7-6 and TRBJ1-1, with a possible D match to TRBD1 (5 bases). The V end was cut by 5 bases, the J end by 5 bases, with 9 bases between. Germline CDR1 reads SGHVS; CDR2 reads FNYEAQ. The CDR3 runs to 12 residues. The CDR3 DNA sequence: TGTGCCAGCAGCGGAGGGGCGACTGAAGCTTTCTTT. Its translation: CASSGGATEAFF.

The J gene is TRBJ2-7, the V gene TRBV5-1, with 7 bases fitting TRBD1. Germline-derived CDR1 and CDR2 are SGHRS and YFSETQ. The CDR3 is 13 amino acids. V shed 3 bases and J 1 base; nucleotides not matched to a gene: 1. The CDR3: CASSWGQSYEQYF. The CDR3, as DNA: TGCGCCAGCAGCTGGGGACAGTCCTACGAGCAGTACTTC.

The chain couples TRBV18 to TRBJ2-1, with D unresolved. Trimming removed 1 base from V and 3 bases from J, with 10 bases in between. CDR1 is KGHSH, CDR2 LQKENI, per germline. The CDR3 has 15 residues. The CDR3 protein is CASSPRSTLYNEQFF. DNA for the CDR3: TGTGCCAGCTCACCACGTAGCACCCTCTACAATGAGCAGTTCTTC.

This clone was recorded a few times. The CDR3 region is CASSLGGWAEAFF. CDR3 in DNA: TGTGCCAGCAGCTTGGGGGGTTGGGCTGAAGCTTTCTTT. The chain has TRBV7-3 and TRBJ1-1; D is possibly TRBD1 (5 bases). Germline V gene lookup returns CDR1 SGHTA and CDR2 FQGTGA. The CDR3 sequence is 13 residues long. V lost 3 bases, J lost 6 bases, and 11 bases lay in between.

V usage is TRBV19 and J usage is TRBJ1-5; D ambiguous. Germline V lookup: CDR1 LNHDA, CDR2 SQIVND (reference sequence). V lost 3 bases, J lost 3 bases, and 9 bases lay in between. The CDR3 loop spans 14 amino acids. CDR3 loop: CASSIPGLNQPQHF. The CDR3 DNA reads TGTGCCAGTAGTATCCCAGGACTCAATCAGCCCCAGCATTTT.

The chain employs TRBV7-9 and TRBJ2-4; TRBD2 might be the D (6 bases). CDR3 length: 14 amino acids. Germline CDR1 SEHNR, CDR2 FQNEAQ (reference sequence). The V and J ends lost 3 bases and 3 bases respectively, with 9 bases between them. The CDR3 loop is CASSFGGIKNIQYF. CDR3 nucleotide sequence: TGTGCCAGCAGCTTCGGCGGGATCAAAAACATTCAGTACTTC.

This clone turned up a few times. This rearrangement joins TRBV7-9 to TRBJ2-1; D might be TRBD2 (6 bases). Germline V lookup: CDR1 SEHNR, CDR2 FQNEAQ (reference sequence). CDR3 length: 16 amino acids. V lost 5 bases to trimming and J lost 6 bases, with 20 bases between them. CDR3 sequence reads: CASSVLAGLEFNEQFF. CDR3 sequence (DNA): TGTGCCAGCAGCGTCTTGGCGGGATTGGAATTCAATGAGCAGTTCTTC.

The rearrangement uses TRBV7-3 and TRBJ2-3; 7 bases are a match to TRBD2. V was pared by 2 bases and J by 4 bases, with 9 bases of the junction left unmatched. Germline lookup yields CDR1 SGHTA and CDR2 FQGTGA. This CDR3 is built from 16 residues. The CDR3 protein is CASSLVGAGEPDTQYF. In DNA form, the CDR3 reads TGTGCCAGCAGCTTAGTCGGCGCGGGGGAGCCAGATACGCAGTATTTT. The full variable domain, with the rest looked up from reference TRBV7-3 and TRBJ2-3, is GAGVSQTPSNKVTEKGKYVELRCDPISGHTALYWYRQSLGQGPEFLIYFQGTGAADDSGLPNDRFFAVRPEGSVSTLKIQRTERGDSAVYLCASSLVGAGEPDTQYFGPGTRLTVL.

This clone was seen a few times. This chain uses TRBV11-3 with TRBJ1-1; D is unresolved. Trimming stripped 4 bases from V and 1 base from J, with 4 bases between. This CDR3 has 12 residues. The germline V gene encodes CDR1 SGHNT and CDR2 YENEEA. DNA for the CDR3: TGTGCCAGCAGCTCCCGGAACACTGAAGCTTTCTTT. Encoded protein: CASSSRNTEAFF.

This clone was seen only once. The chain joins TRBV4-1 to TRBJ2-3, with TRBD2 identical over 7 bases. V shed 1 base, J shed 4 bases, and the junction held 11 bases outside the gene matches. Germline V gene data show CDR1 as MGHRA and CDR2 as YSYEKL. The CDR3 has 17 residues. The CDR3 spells CASSQGEMTGGSDTQYF. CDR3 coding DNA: TGCGCCAGCAGCCAAGGGGAGATGACGGGAGGATCAGATACGCAGTATTTT.

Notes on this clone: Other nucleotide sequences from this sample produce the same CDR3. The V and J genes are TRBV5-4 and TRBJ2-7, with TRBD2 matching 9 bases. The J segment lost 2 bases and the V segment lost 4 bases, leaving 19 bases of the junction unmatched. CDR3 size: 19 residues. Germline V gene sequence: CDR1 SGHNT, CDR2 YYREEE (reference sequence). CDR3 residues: CASSSYIAGEGPPPYEQYF. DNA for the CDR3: TGTGCCAGCAGCAGCTACATAGCGGGGGAAGGCCCCCCACCCTACGAGCAGTACTTC.